This is a list of T cell receptor beta chains from one sample in a study of blood T cells in healthy people across ages. TCRdb processed the 5' RACE reads anew with MiXCR; each CDR3 protein has one entry. The sample lists more than 700,000 distinct CDR3 sequences, around half seen once, with around 18% in the top ten. Sequencing was carried out using blood. These receptors all come from a man aged 80 or over in good health. CDR3s include the opening cysteine and the closing phenylalanine or tryptophan. The D gene is left open where the match is weak.

J: TRBJ2-5
V: TRBV6-1
D: TRBD2
CDR3: CASSPGLAGWAMGTQYF

J: TRBJ2-3
V: TRBV4-3
D: -
CDR3: CASSQDSGRRRADTQYF

J: TRBJ2-3
V: TRBV7-9
D: TRBD2
CDR3: CASSIPQAGVGTDTQYF

J: TRBJ2-2
V: TRBV9
D: -
CDR3: CASSVEGKGTGELFF

J: TRBJ2-2
V: TRBV7-2
D: TRBD2
CDR3: CASSLALADTGELFF

J: TRBJ1-1
V: TRBV5-1
D: -
CDR3: CASSAGGGEVTEAFF

J: TRBJ2-1
V: TRBV5-1
D: TRBD2
CDR3: CASSFGLAGVTEQFF

J: TRBJ1-1
V: TRBV5-1
D: -
CDR3: CASSLGEGGTEAFF

J: TRBJ2-3
V: TRBV20-1
D: TRBD2
CDR3: CSAVTSEVTDTQYF

J: TRBJ2-5
V: TRBV7-3
D: -
CDR3: CASSQGNKETQYF

J: TRBJ2-5
V: TRBV5-1
D: -
CDR3: CASRREQETQYF

J: -
V: TRBV12-3/TRBV12-4
D: -
CDR3: CASSLTRVNYNEQYF

J: TRBJ1-2
V: TRBV6-5
D: -
CDR3: CASSSDTGHGGYTF

J: TRBJ2-7
V: TRBV7-8
D: -
CDR3: CASSLMLAAYYEQYF

J: TRBJ2-6
V: TRBV29-1
D: -
CDR3: CSVDEGAGANVLTF

J: TRBJ2-1
V: TRBV6-2/TRBV6-3
D: TRBD1
CDR3: CASSYWTGYNEQFF

J: TRBJ2-1
V: TRBV29-1
D: TRBD1
CDR3: CSVGETGAPSSYNERFF

J: TRBJ2-2
V: TRBV5-1
D: -
CDR3: CASSLDGELFF

J: TRBJ1-2
V: TRBV6-1
D: -
CDR3: CASSELGVYGYTF

J: TRBJ2-3
V: TRBV7-9
D: TRBD2
CDR3: CASSLHSGRPPDTQYF

J: TRBJ1-2
V: TRBV20-1
D: -
CDR3: CSASNGQTANYGYTF

J: TRBJ2-3
V: TRBV29-1
D: TRBD2
CDR3: CSGITSGTDTQYF

J: TRBJ2-5
V: TRBV15
D: -
CDR3: CATSSLGETQYF

J: TRBJ1-2
V: TRBV27
D: -
CDR3: CASSLRGAGYNYGYTF

J: TRBJ2-1
V: TRBV7-2
D: -
CDR3: CASSLVYQNNEQFF